This T cell receptor beta chain was observed in a study of shared clonotypes between healthy human individuals. The wider study: There were three CD4 naive, three CD4 memory, two CD8 naive and one CD8 memory plates per donor.

Produced via immunoSEQ multiplex PCR; TCRdb's table is partial and in-frame only. Of 1,500,000 or so clones in the sample, over 95% were seen once. Germline assignment: CDR1 MNHEY and CDR2 SMNVEV (reference sequence). Germline trimming cut 8 bases from V and 1 base from J; bases unmatched to any gene: 4. The CDR3 consists of 13 residues. On this clone: Its antigen is unknown. Other DNA sequences within the sample encode an identical CDR3.

Study-level results: The study drew on few donors, limiting represented genetic and exposure-history diversity. It was the non-shared clonotypes that had lower generation probabilities than clonotypes shared by all four donors.

All donors qualified as healthy HIV-negative adults and had experienced no recent acute infections or vaccinations. Sequencing used naive CD4+ T cells sorted from blood. Subset described: CD45RA+ positively selected. This receptor was obtained from a man aged 30 to 39 in good health. The gene calls are TRBV27 and TRBJ2-7, with TRBD1 identical over 8 bases. The CDR3 nucleotides are TGTGCCAGCTCTGGGACAGGATCCTACGAGCAGTACTTC. Amino acid sequence: CASSGTGSYEQYF.